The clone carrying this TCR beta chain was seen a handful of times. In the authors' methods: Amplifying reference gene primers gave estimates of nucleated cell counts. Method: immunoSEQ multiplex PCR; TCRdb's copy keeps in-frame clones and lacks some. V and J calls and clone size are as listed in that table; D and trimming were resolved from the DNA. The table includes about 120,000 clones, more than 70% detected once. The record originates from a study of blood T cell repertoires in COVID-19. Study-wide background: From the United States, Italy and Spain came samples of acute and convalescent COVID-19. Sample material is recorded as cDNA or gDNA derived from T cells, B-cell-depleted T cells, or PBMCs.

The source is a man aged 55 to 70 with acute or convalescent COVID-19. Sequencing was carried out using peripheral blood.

The CDR3: CASYSRGTDTQYF. DNA of the CDR3: TGTGCCAGCTACAGCAGGGGCACAGATACGCAGTATTTT. This rearrangement joins TRBV6-5 to TRBJ2-3, with a weak D call TRBD1 (5 bases). V was pared by 8 bases and J by 1 base, with 10 bases between. Germline values: CDR1 MNHEY, CDR2 SVGAGI. This CDR3 region has 13 residues.